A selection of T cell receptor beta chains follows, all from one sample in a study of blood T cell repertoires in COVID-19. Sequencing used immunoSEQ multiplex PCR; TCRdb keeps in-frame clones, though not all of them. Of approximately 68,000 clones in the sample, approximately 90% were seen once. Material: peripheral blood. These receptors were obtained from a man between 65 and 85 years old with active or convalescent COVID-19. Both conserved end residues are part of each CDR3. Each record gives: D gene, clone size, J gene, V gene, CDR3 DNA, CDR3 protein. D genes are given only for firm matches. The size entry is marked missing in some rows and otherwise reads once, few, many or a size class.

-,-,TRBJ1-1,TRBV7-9,TGTGCCAGCAGCCCGGGGACATTGGACACTGAAGCTTTCTTT,CASSPGTLDTEAFF
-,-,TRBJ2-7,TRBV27,TGTGCCAGCAGTTTAGCACAGAGCTACGAGCAGTACTTC,CASSLAQSYEQYF
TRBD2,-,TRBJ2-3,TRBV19,TGTGCCAGTAGTATATATAGCGGGAAACCCATTAACACAGATACGCAGTATTTT,CASSIYSGKPINTDTQYF
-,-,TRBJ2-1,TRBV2,TGTGCCAGCAGGCCTACAATGCGACAGTACAATGAGCAGTTCTTC,CASRPTMRQYNEQFF
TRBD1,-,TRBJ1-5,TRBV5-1,TGCGCCAGCAGCTTGTGGGGTTCAGGGGGCGCGGATCAGCCCCAGCATTTT,CASSLWGSGGADQPQHF
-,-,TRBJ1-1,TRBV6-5,TGTGCCACCAGGTGGAAGGGAACGGGAACTGAAGCTTTCTTT,CATRWKGTGTEAFF
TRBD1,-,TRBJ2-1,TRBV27,TGTGCCAGCAGTTCTTCCAGGGACAGGGCTCGGGGTGAGCAGTTCTTC,CASSSSRDRARGEQFF
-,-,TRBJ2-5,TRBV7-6,TGTGCCAGCAGCTCGATACAGGGCAACCAAGAGACCCAGTACTTC,CASSSIQGNQETQYF
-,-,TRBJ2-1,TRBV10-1,TGCGCCAGCAGTGAGTCGATGCGAACCTATAGCAATGAGCAGTTCTTC,CASSESMRTYSNEQFF
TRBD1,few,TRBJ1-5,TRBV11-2,TGTGCCAGCAGCGGACAGGGAAATCAGCCCCAGCATTTT,CASSGQGNQPQHF
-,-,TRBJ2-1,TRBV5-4,TGTGCCAGCACCACGATAGGGGGTTTGGGTGAGCAGTTCTTC,CASTTIGGLGEQFF
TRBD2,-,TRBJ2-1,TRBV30,TGTGCCTCCGGGACTAGCGGGGGGAGCTCCTACAATGAGCAGTTCTTC,CASGTSGGSSYNEQFF